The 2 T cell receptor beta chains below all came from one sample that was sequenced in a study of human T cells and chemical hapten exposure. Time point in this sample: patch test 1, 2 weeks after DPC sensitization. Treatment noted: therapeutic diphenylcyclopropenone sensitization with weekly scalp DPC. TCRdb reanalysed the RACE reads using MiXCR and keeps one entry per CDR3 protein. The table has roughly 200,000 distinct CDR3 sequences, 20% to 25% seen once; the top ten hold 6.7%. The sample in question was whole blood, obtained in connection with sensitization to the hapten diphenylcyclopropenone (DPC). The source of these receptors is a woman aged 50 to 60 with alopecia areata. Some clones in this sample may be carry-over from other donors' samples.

The CDR3 bases are TGTGCCAGCAGTTTCACGACTAGCGGGAGGGACACCGGGGAGCTGTTTTTT. This codes for CASSFTTSGRDTGELFF. This chain connects TRBV12-3 or TRBV12-4 to TRBJ2-2, with 14 bases aligning to TRBD2. V dropped 3 bases and J dropped 3; count of bases not matched to a gene: 3. The CDR3 loop spans 17 amino acids.

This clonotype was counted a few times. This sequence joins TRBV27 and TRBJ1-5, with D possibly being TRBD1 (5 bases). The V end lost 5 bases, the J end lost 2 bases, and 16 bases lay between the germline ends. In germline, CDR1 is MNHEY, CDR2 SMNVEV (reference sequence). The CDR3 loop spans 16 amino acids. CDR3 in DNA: TGTGCCAGCAGTCCCCGGGGACGGGGCGGCAATCAGCCCCAGCATTTT. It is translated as CASSPRGRGGNQPQHF.